This T cell receptor (beta chain) was retrieved from a study of blood T cell repertoires in COVID-19. Overall study context: Researchers got acute and convalescent COVID-19 samples from the United States, Italy and Spain. In each case, the material was cDNA or gDNA derived from T cells, B-cell-depleted T cells, or PBMCs.

Original handling: Reference gene primer amplification gave estimated nucleated cell counts. Repertoires were generated with immunoSEQ multiplex PCR, while TCRdb's copy carries only in-frame clones and drops some. V and J calls plus clone size are reproduced from that table; the DNA served to infer D and trimming. The data contain about 140,000 clones, around 82% of them singletons. In germline, CDR1 is SNHLY, CDR2 FYNNEI. The length of the CDR3 is 14 residues. The V and J ends lost 5 bases and 5 bases, in that order; junction bases with no gene match: 6. In its sample, this clone was seen once. What was sequenced was peripheral blood. The TCR was taken from a human donor in a cohort sampled during active COVID-19. The chain combines TRBV2 with TRBJ1-1; the match to TRBD1 covers 9 bases. In DNA form, the CDR3 reads TGTGCCAGCAGTATGGACAGGGGAAGTACTGAAGCTTTCTTT. Encoded protein: CASSMDRGSTEAFF.